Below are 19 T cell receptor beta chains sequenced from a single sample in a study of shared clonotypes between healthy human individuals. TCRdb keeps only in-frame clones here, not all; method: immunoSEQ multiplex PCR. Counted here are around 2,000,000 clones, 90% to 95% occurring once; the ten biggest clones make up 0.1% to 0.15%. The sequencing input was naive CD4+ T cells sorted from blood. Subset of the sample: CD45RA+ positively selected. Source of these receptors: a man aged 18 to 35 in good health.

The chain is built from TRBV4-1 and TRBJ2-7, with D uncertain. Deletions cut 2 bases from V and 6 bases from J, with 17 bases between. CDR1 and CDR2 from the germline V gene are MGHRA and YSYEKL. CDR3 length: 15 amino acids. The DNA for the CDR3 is TGCGCCAGCAGCCAACTCCACCCCACCCCGCCCGAGCAGTACTTC. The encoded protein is CASSQLHPTPPEQYF.

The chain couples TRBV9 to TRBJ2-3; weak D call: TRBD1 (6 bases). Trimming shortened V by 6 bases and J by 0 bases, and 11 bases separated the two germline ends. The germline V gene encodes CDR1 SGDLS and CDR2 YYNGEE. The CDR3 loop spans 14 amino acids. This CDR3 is CASNSGASTDTQYF. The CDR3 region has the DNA TGTGCCAGCAATTCAGGGGCTAGCACAGATACGCAGTATTTT.

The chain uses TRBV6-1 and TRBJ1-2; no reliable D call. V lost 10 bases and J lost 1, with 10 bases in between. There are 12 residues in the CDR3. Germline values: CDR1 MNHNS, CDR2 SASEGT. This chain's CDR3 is CAIRGDNYGYTF. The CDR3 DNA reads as TGTGCCATTCGAGGAGATAACTATGGCTACACCTTC.

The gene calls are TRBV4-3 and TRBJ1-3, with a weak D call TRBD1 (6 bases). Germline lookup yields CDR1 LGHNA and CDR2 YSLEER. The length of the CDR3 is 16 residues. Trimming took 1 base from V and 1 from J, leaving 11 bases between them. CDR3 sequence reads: CASSQAGTFSGNTIYF. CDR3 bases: TGCGCCAGCAGCCAAGCTGGGACATTTTCTGGAAACACCATATATTTT.

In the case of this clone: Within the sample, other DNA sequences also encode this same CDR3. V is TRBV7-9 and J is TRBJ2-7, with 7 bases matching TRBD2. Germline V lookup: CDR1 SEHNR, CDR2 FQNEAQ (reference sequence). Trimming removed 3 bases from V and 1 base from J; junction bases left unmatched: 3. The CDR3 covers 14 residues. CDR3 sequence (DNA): TGTGCCAGCAGCTTCACGGGAGGTTCCTACGAGCAGTACTTC. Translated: CASSFTGGSYEQYF.

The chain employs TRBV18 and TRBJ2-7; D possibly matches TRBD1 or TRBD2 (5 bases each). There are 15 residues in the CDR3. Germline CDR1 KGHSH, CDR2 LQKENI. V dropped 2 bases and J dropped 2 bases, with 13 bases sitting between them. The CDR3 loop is CASSPTGPPAYEQYF. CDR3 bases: TGTGCCAGCTCACCAACGGGACCCCCGGCCTACGAGCAGTACTTC. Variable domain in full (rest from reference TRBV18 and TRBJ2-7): NAGVMQNPRHLVRRRGQEARLRCSPMKGHSHVYWYRQLPEEGLKFMVYLQKENIIDESGMPKERFSAEFPKEGPSILRIQQVVRGDSAAYFCASSPTGPPAYEQYFGPGTRLTVT.

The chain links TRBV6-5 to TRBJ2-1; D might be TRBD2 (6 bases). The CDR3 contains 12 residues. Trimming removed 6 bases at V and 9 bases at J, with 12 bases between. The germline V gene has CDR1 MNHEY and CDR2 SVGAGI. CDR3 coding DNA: TGTGCCAGCAGCTCGGGAGTGACTGAGCAGTTCTTC. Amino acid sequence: CASSSGVTEQFF.

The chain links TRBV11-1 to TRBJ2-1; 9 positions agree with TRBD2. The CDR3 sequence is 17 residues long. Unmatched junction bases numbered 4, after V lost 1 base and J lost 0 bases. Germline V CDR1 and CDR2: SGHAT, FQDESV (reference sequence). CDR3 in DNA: TGTGCCAGCAGCTTAGATCTAGCGGGGTACTCCTACAATGAGCAGTTCTTC. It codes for CASSLDLAGYSYNEQFF. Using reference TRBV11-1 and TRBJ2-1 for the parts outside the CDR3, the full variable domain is EAEVAQSPRYKITEKSQAVAFWCDPISGHATLYWYRQILGQGPELLVQFQDESVVDDSQLPKDRFSAERLKGVDSTLKIQPAELGDSAMYLCASSLDLAGYSYNEQFFGPGTRLTVL.

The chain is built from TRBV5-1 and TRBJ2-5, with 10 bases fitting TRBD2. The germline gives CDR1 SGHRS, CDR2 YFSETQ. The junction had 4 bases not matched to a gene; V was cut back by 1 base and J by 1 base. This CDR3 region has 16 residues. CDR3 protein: CASSLSTSGSQETQYF. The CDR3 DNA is TGCGCCAGCAGCTTGTCGACTAGCGGGTCCCAAGAGACCCAGTACTTC.

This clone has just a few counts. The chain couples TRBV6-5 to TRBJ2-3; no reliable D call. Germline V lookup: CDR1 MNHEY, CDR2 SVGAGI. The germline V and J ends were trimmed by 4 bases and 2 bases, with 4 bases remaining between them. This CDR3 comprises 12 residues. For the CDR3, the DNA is TGTGCCAGCAGTTCCAACACAGATACGCAGTATTTT. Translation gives CASSSNTDTQYF.

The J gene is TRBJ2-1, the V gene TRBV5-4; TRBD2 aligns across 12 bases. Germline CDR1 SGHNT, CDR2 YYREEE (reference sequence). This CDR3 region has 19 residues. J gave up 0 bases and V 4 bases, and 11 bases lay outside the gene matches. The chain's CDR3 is CASSPGTSGQLSSYNEQFF. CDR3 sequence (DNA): TGTGCCAGCAGCCCCGGGACTAGCGGGCAACTGAGCTCCTACAATGAGCAGTTCTTC.

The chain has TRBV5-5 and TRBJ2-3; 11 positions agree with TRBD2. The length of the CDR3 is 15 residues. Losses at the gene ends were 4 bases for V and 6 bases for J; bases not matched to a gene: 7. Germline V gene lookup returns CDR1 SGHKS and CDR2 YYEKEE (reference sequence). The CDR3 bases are TGTGCCAGCAGCCAAGGCTCTAGCGGGAGGGATACGCAGTATTTT. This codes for CASSQGSSGRDTQYF.

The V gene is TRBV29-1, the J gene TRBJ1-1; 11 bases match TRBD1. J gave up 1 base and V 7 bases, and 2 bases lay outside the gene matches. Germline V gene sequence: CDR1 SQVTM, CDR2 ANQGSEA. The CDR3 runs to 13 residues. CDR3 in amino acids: CSGGQGANTEAFF. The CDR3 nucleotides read TGCAGCGGTGGACAGGGGGCGAACACTGAAGCTTTCTTT.

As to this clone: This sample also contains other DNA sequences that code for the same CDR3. In nucleotides, the CDR3 is TGTGCCAGCAGCGTAGCCGGGAATCAGCCCCAGCATTTT. It translates to CASSVAGNQPQHF. The rearrangement joins TRBV9 to TRBJ1-5, with D unresolved. The germline V gene encodes CDR1 SGDLS and CDR2 YYNGEE. CDR3 length equals 13 residues. With 0 bases removed from V and 4 bases from J, the gap between germline ends came to 5 bases.

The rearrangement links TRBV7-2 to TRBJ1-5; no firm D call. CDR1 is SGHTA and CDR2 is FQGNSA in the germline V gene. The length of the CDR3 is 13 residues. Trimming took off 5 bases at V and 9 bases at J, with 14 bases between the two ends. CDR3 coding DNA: TGTGCCAGCAGCCCTAATGCCAACCGGCCCCAGCATTTT. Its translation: CASSPNANRPQHF.

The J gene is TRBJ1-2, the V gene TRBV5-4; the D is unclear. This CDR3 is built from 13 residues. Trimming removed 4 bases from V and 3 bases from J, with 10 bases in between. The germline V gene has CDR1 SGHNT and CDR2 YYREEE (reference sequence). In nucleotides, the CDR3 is TGTGCCAGCAGCAAACAAGAATACTATGGCTACACCTTC. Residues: CASSKQEYYGYTF.

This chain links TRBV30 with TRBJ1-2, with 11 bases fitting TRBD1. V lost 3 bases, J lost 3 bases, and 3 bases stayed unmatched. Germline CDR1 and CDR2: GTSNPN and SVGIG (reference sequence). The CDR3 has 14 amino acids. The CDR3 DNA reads TGTGCCTGGAGACGGGACAGGGGGGACTATGGCTACACCTTC. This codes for CAWRRDRGDYGYTF.

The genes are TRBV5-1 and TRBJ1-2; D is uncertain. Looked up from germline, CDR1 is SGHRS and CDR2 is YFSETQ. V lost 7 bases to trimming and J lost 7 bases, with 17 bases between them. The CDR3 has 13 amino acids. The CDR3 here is CASGPAGVGGYTF. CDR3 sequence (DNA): TGCGCCAGCGGACCTGCCGGTGTTGGTGGCTACACCTTC. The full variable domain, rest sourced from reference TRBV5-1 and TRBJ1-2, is KAGVTQTPRYLIKTRGQQVTLSCSPISGHRSVSWYQQTPGQGLQFLFEYFSETQRNKGNFPGRFSGRQFSNSRSEMNVSTLELGDSALYLCASGPAGVGGYTFGSGTRLTVV.

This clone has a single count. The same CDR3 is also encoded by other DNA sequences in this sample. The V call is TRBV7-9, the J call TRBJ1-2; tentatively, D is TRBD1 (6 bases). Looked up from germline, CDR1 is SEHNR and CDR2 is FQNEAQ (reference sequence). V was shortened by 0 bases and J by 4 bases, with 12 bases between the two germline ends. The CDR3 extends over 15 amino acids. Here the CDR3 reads CASSLAGGGPYGYTF. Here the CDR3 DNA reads TGTGCCAGCAGCTTAGCAGGCGGGGGCCCCTATGGCTACACCTTC.